These 13 T cell receptor beta chains share one sample of origin, sequenced in a study of early T cells in non-severe SARS-CoV-2 infection. MiXCR was run by TCRdb on the 5' RACE reads, yielding one entry per CDR3 protein. This sample has 66,000 or so distinct CDR3 sequences, with roughly 13% found just once. The sequenced material came from whole blood. These receptors all stem from an adult who was a healthcare worker with PCR-confirmed SARS-CoV-2 infection or an uninfected control (not recorded which).

Only a few counts were recorded for this clonotype. The chain joins TRBV7-9 to TRBJ2-7; possibly TRBD2 for D (6 bases). Trimming removed 3 bases from V and 5 bases from J, with 17 bases in between. CDR1 and CDR2 from the germline V gene are SEHNR and FQNEAQ (reference sequence). CDR3 length equals 15 residues. In DNA form, the CDR3 reads TGTGCCAGCAGCTTCGGAGGCGCGGGACCCAACGAGCAGTACTTC. Amino acids: CASSFGGAGPNEQYF.

The gene calls are TRBV3-1 and TRBJ2-3; TRBD1 matches at 11 bases. Trimming took 0 bases from V and 5 from J; bases not matched to a gene: 4. Germline V gene sequence: CDR1 LGHDT, CDR2 YNNKEL (reference sequence). CDR3 length equals 16 residues. The chain's CDR3 is CASSQDGQGAGDTQYF. In DNA form, the CDR3 reads TGTGCCAGCAGCCAAGATGGACAGGGGGCCGGAGATACGCAGTATTTT.

The table lists this clonotype with many counts. The chain couples TRBV6-5 to TRBJ1-2; D is unclear. The CDR3 loop spans 15 amino acids. From germline, CDR1 is MNHEY and CDR2 SVGAGI. V dropped 4 bases and J dropped 3 bases, with 15 bases sitting between them. The CDR3 reads CASSSLLRADYGYTF. The CDR3 DNA sequence: TGTGCCAGCAGTTCCCTTTTGCGGGCTGACTATGGCTACACCTTC.

This clonotype was counted between two and nine times. The CDR3 nucleotides are TGTGCCAGCAGCTTGGGGCAGCAGGGTGAGCAGTTCTTC. This codes for CASSLGQQGEQFF. The V and J genes are TRBV5-4 and TRBJ2-1; possibly TRBD1 for D (5 bases). Trimming removed 0 bases at V and 9 bases at J, with 10 bases between. Germline V CDR1 and CDR2: SGHNT, YYREEE (reference sequence). CDR3 length: 13 amino acids.

This clonotype has a count of ten or more. The rearrangement uses TRBV15 and TRBJ2-5; 12 bases align to TRBD1. This CDR3 has 16 residues. V lost 4 bases and J lost 0; bases outside the gene matches: 3. Germline assignment: CDR1 LNHNV and CDR2 YYDKDF (reference sequence). The CDR3 nucleotides are TGTGCCACCAGCATAGGGACAGGGGGCAACCAAGAGACCCAGTACTTC. This encodes CATSIGTGGNQETQYF.

This clonotype is deemed medium-sized. The chain links TRBV28 to TRBJ1-4; TRBD1 is a possible D gene (5 bases). The V end lost 7 bases, the J end lost 12 bases, and 12 bases lay between the germline ends. The CDR3 is 11 residues long. The germline gives CDR1 MDHEN, CDR2 SYDVKM. The CDR3: CASNFPGELFF. For the CDR3, the DNA is TGTGCCAGCAACTTCCCGGGGGAACTGTTTTTT.

The V call is TRBV10-3, the J call TRBJ2-1, with 9 bases that match TRBD2. Germline CDR1 reads ENHRY; CDR2 reads SYGVKD. The length of the CDR3 is 15 residues. Losses at the gene ends were 5 bases for V and 5 bases for J; bases not matched to a gene: 7. CDR3 DNA sequence: TGTGCCATCAGTCCCGCGGGAGGGCGGCACAATGAGCAGTTCTTC. As protein: CAISPAGGRHNEQFF.

The chain recombines TRBV5-1 with TRBJ2-5; 9 bases match TRBD2. V lost 7 bases to trimming and J lost 6 bases; unmatched junction nucleotides: 25. Germline CDR1 and CDR2: SGHRS and YFSETQ. This CDR3 comprises 19 residues. The CDR3 region has the DNA TGCGCCAGCGGCCTCCCGGCCCCCGGCAGCGGGAGGCCGGGGAAGACCCAGTACTTC. Translating gives CASGLPAPGSGRPGKTQYF.

This clonotype has ten or more counts. The chain has TRBV9 and TRBJ2-1, with D possibly being TRBD1 or TRBD2 (5 bases each). V was trimmed by 3 bases and J by 7 bases, leaving 17 bases between them. Per the germline V gene, CDR1 is SGDLS and CDR2 is YYNGEE. The CDR3 is made up of 15 amino acids. The CDR3 DNA reads TGTGCCAGCAGCGGAAGCCCCACGGGGCGGAATGAGCAGTTCTTC. This translates into CASSGSPTGRNEQFF.

Only a few counts were recorded for this clonotype. J is TRBJ2-1 and V is TRBV24-1; 9 bases map to TRBD2. CDR3 length equals 17 residues. Losses at the gene ends were 4 bases for V and 6 bases for J; bases not matched to a gene: 12. Germline assignment: CDR1 KGHDR and CDR2 SFDVKD. CDR3 nucleotide sequence: TGTGCCACCAGTGACACCCTTCGTCTAGCGGGACGCAATGAGCAGTTCTTC. This sequence encodes CATSDTLRLAGRNEQFF.

This clonotype was found a few times. The genes are TRBV7-3 and TRBJ2-2, with 8 bases lining up with TRBD2. The CDR3 runs 15 residues. V shed 5 bases, J shed 4 bases, and the junction held 6 bases outside the gene matches. Germline-derived CDR1 and CDR2 are SGHTA and FQGTGA. The CDR3 sequence: CASSTRLAPTGELFF. The CDR3 DNA follows: TGTGCCAGCAGCACCAGACTAGCGCCCACCGGGGAGCTGTTTTTT.

This clonotype has a handful of counts. The chain employs TRBV19 and TRBJ2-3; tentative D call: TRBD2 (6 bases). The CDR3 sequence is 12 residues long. Trimming pared 5 bases from V and 6 bases from J, leaving 9 bases between. Germline values: CDR1 LNHDA, CDR2 SQIVND (reference sequence). In nucleotides, the CDR3 is TGTGCCAGTAGTCCCCGGGGGGATACGCAGTATTTT. Translated, it gives CASSPRGDTQYF.

This clonotype was seen repeatedly, ten times or more. This chain uses TRBV29-1 with TRBJ2-1, with TRBD1 matching 11 bases. Germline assignment: CDR1 SQVTM and CDR2 ANQGSEA. V was clipped by 7 bases and J by 5 bases; unmatched bases: 13. CDR3 length equals 16 residues. The CDR3 DNA follows: TGCAGCGCCTCAGGGGCCGGGACAGGGGGTGACAATGAGCAGTTCTTC. Translation gives CSASGAGTGGDNEQFF.